The clone carrying this T cell receptor beta chain occurred many times. Its antigen is not known. RNA transcripts served as the template for amplifying TCR beta CDR3 regions. HTBI primers were employed in a first-round RT-PCR of the TCR CDR3. TCRdb processed the multiplex PCR reads anew with MiXCR; each CDR3 protein has one entry. There are about 600,000 distinct CDR3 sequences in the sample; more than 15% occur only once, and roughly 3.3% lies in the top ten. The sample is drawn from a study of T cells in Graves' hyperthyroidism and ophthalmopathy. Study findings and constraints: Blood also carried most thyroid clonotypes expanded above 0.001.

Sequencing was done on a sample of blood. The clonotype originates from a woman in her forties with Graves' ophthalmopathy.

The CDR3 sequence: CASSPRSTVNTEAFF. CDR3 in DNA: TGTGCCAGCAGCCCCCGTTCCACCGTGAACACTGAAGCTTTCTTT. The rearrangement joins TRBV3-1 to TRBJ1-1, with unresolved D. This CDR3 is built from 15 residues. CDR1 LGHDT and CDR2 YNNKEL come from the germline V gene (reference sequence). Between the trimmed V and J ends, which lost 4 bases and 0 bases, there was a span of 12 bases. Full variable domain (outside the CDR3, taken from reference TRBV3-1 and TRBJ1-1): DTAVSQTPKYLVTQMGNDKSIKCEQNLGHDTMYWYKQDSKKFLKIMFSYNNKELIINETVPNRFSPKSPDKAHLNLHINSLELGDSAVYFCASSPRSTVNTEAFFGQGTRLTVV.